The 21 T cell receptor beta chains reported below all come from one sample, sequenced in a study of cytomegalovirus exposure and HLA in healthy donors. PCR used 60 Vbeta primers and 13 Jbeta primers. Clones were sequenced by immunoSEQ multiplex PCR, and TCRdb holds only the in-frame ones, with some missing. This repertoire shows approximately 150,000 clones, 70% to 80% found once; its top ten account for roughly 9.7%. The specimen sequenced was PBMCs. Every receptor here comes from a man aged 18 to 29 in good health and CMV-seropositive.

The CDR3 is CASSSRTQETQYF. The CDR3, as DNA: TGTGCCAGCAGCTCCAGAACCCAAGAGACCCAGTACTTC. The chain couples TRBV7-2 to TRBJ2-5; no clear D. The CDR3 has 13 amino acids. The V gene lost 4 bases and the J gene lost 1 base, with 7 bases spanning the gap. The V gene's germline CDR1 is SGHTA and CDR2 FQGNSA.

V gene TRBV5-4 combines with J gene TRBJ2-2; D unresolved. The germline V gene has CDR1 SGHNT and CDR2 YYREEE (reference sequence). This CDR3 has 16 amino acids. V lost 0 bases to trimming and J lost 4 bases, with 13 bases between them. The CDR3 DNA is TGTGCCAGCAGCTTGGGAGTTAGCTTATCCACCGGGGAGCTGTTTTTT. Its protein is CASSLGVSLSTGELFF.

The chain uses TRBV11-2 and TRBJ2-5; maybe TRBD2 (7 bases). Trimming removed 5 bases from V and 7 bases from J, with 17 bases in between. CDR3 length: 14 amino acids. CDR1 and CDR2 (germline): SGHAT, FQNNGV. The CDR3 DNA sequence: TGTGCCAGCAGCCATAGGGGGGGCGGGGGGACCCAGTACTTC. Its protein is CASSHRGGGGTQYF.

As regards this clone: One junction end does not reproduce the germline sequence, and a read error may be involved. The rearrangement uses TRBV5-1 and TRBJ2-6; possible D gene TRBD1, 5 bases. CDR3 length equals 15 residues. CDR1 and CDR2 (germline): SGHRS, YFSETQ. In nucleotides, the CDR3 is TGCGCCAGCAGGGAGCAGATCTCTGGGGCCAACGGCCTGACTTTC. It yields the protein CASREQISGANGLTF.

This rearrangement joins TRBV5-1 to TRBJ2-2; the D gene is possibly TRBD1 (6 bases). Germline V gene data show CDR1 as SGHRS and CDR2 as YFSETQ. V was clipped by 0 bases and J by 4 bases, with 13 bases between them. The CDR3 is 16 residues long. CDR3: CASSLVFTGSTGELFF. The DNA for the CDR3 is TGCGCCAGCAGCTTGGTGTTTACAGGGTCCACCGGGGAGCTGTTTTTT.

This rearrangement joins TRBV13 to TRBJ2-1, with D unclear. The germline CDR1 and CDR2 sequences are PRHDT and FYEKMQ (reference sequence). The V end was cut by 0 bases, the J end by 4 bases, with 7 bases between. The CDR3 has 14 amino acids. CDR3 nucleotides: TGTGCCAGCAGCTTAGGGGAGCGATACAATGAGCAGTTCTTC. It yields the protein CASSLGERYNEQFF.

This chain links TRBV9 with TRBJ1-1, with 8 nucleotides matching TRBD1. V lost 0 bases, J lost 2 bases, and 9 bases stayed unmatched. The CDR3 runs 17 residues. Germline V gene sequence: CDR1 SGDLS, CDR2 YYNGEE. Here the CDR3 DNA reads TGTGCCAGCAGCGTAGAGCTTTGGTCAGGGGGCAACACTGAAGCTTTCTTT. It yields the protein CASSVELWSGGNTEAFF.

In this sample, this clone turned up a few times. This chain links TRBV19 with TRBJ2-6; the D is unclear. CDR3 length: 15 amino acids. The V and J ends lost 1 base and 3 bases respectively, with 7 bases between them. Germline V gene data show CDR1 as LNHDA and CDR2 as SQIVND (reference sequence). DNA for the CDR3: TGTGCCAGTAGTATAGCCTCCTTTGGGGCCAACGTCCTGACTTTC. It specifies CASSIASFGANVLTF. Drawing the rest from reference TRBV19 and TRBJ2-6, the complete variable domain is DGGITQSPKYLFRKEGQNVTLSCEQNLNHDAMYWYRQDPGQGLRLIYYSQIVNDFQKGDIAEGYSVSREKKESFPLTVTSAQKNPTAFYLCASSIASFGANVLTFGAGSRLTVL.

This chain links TRBV7-8 with TRBJ1-3; D possibly corresponds to TRBD1 (5 bases). The CDR3 totals 16 residues. With 2 bases removed from V and 0 bases from J, the gap between germline ends came to 11 bases. Germline V CDR1 and CDR2: SGHVS, FQNEAQ. CDR3 sequence (DNA): TGTGCCAGCAGCTTATTTGACAGATACTCTGGAAACACCATATATTTT. Amino acids: CASSLFDRYSGNTIYF.

The chain couples TRBV18 to TRBJ1-1, with D possibly TRBD1 on 6 matching bases. CDR1 and CDR2 (germline): KGHSH, LQKENI. The CDR3 totals 15 residues. Trimming removed 3 bases from V and 1 base from J, with 12 bases in between. For the CDR3, the DNA is TGTGCCAGCTCACCGTTCTCGACAGGGAACACTGAAGCTTTCTTT. As protein: CASSPFSTGNTEAFF.

The V and J genes are TRBV27 and TRBJ1-2, with D tentatively TRBD1 (5 bases). The CDR3 spans 14 residues. Trimming shortened V by 6 bases and J by 0 bases, and 11 bases separated the two germline ends. CDR1 is MNHEY, CDR2 SMNVEV, per germline (reference sequence). This CDR3 is CASSRQIANYGYTF. The CDR3, as DNA: TGTGCCAGCAGCAGACAGATTGCTAACTATGGCTACACCTTC.

The V and J genes are TRBV28 and TRBJ2-7; 9 nucleotides match TRBD1. This CDR3 comprises 15 residues. The junction had 13 bases not matched to a gene; V was cut back by 7 bases and J by 6 bases. Germline assignment: CDR1 MDHEN and CDR2 SYDVKM. CDR3 sequence reads: CASTHPGTGISEQYF. CDR3 nucleotide sequence: TGTGCCAGCACTCACCCAGGGACAGGGATCTCCGAGCAGTACTTC.

The chain links TRBV6-5 to TRBJ1-1; possibly TRBD1 for D (6 bases). The germline V and J ends were trimmed by 7 bases and 1 base, with 7 bases remaining between them. The CDR3 runs to 12 residues. CDR1 is MNHEY, CDR2 SVGAGI, per germline. The CDR3 coding sequence is TGTGCCAGCAAACAGGGGAACACTGAAGCTTTCTTT. It codes for CASKQGNTEAFF.

The chain employs TRBV7-3 and TRBJ2-2; D gene ambiguous. This CDR3 is 14 amino acids long. Germline CDR1 reads SGHTA; CDR2 reads FQGTGA. Trimming removed 3 bases at V and 0 bases at J, with 5 bases between. CDR3: CASSFSANTGELFF. The CDR3 DNA is TGTGCCAGCAGCTTTTCCGCGAACACCGGGGAGCTGTTTTTT.

V is TRBV7-2 and J is TRBJ1-1, with a tentative D call TRBD1 (6 bases). CDR3 length equals 18 residues. Per the germline V gene, CDR1 is SGHTA and CDR2 is FQGNSA. Trimming removed 5 bases at V and 4 bases at J, with 26 bases between. DNA of the CDR3: TGTGCCAGCAGCATTCGACAGGCCCTACTAGGGGACATCACTGAAGCTTTCTTT. This encodes CASSIRQALLGDITEAFF.

The chain links TRBV10-1 to TRBJ2-1; 13 bases are shared with TRBD2. This CDR3 region has 17 residues. Germline V gives CDR1 WNHNN, CDR2 SYGVQD (reference sequence). The V gene end was trimmed by 4 bases and the J gene end by 6 bases; junction bases not matched to a gene: 9. The CDR3 DNA follows: TGCGCCAGCAGTGGCCCACCGGGACTAGCGGGACGCAATGAGCAGTTCTTC. Its protein is CASSGPPGLAGRNEQFF.

To note about this clone: An end of the junction differs from the germline gene, which may be a read error. Other nucleotide sequences from this sample produce the same CDR3. CDR3 coding DNA: TGTGCCAGCAGCTTAGGACAGATCTACGAGCAGTACTTT. Translating it yields CASSLGQIYEQYF. The chain joins TRBV11-2 to TRBJ2-7, with D possibly being TRBD1 (5 bases). This CDR3 has 13 residues. The germline V gene encodes CDR1 SGHAT and CDR2 FQNNGV.

The J gene is TRBJ1-4, the V gene TRBV2; a weak D match, TRBD1 (5 bases). Germline V lookup: CDR1 SNHLY, CDR2 FYNNEI. V lost 5 bases, J lost 0 bases, and 19 bases lay in between. CDR3 size: 18 residues. The chain's CDR3 is CASSPRFRAPATNEKLFF. CDR3 coding DNA: TGTGCCAGCAGTCCTCGATTCAGGGCTCCCGCAACTAATGAAAAACTGTTTTTT.

This sequence joins TRBV19 and TRBJ1-2, with D perhaps matching TRBD1 (5 bases). Trimming stripped 7 bases from V and 8 bases from J, with 14 bases between. The germline gives CDR1 LNHDA, CDR2 SQIVND (reference sequence). The CDR3 runs 12 residues. CDR3 sequence (DNA): TGTGCCAGTATGGAATGGGGGGACGGCTACACCTTC. Amino acids: CASMEWGDGYTF. The full variable domain, rest sourced from reference TRBV19 and TRBJ1-2, is DGGITQSPKYLFRKEGQNVTLSCEQNLNHDAMYWYRQDPGQGLRLIYYSQIVNDFQKGDIAEGYSVSREKKESFPLTVTSAQKNPTAFYLCASMEWGDGYTFGSGTRLTVV.

This clone was observed once. The chain recombines TRBV2 with TRBJ2-7; TRBD2 matches at 9 bases. V lost 8 bases, J lost 0 bases, and 8 bases stayed unmatched. Germline CDR1 SNHLY, CDR2 FYNNEI. The CDR3 extends over 15 amino acids. The CDR3 DNA reads TGTGCCAGCTGTCTAGCGGGGACATTCTCCTACGAGCAGTACTTC. The encoded protein is CASCLAGTFSYEQYF.

This clone came up once. The V and J genes are TRBV6-5 and TRBJ2-1; no firm D call. The CDR3 is made up of 14 amino acids. V was shortened by 9 bases and J by 1 base, with 13 bases between the two germline ends. Looked up from germline, CDR1 is MNHEY and CDR2 is SVGAGI. The CDR3 loop is CASSPFPSYNEQFF. CDR3 DNA: TGTGCCAGTTCTCCTTTTCCTTCCTACAATGAGCAGTTCTTC.